The 3 T cell receptor beta chains below were found in one sample sequenced in a study of shared clonotypes between healthy human individuals. Profiling relied on immunoSEQ multiplex PCR, and the TCRdb table lists in-frame clones only, not all of them. The table records 2,500,000 or so clones, roughly 92% of them present only once. Specimen: naive CD4+ T cells sorted from blood. Subset here: CD45RA+ positively selected. All receptors come from a man in his late teens or twenties in good health.

V gene TRBV15 combines with J gene TRBJ1-6, with 10 bases fitting TRBD1. CDR1 is LNHNV, CDR2 YYDKDF, per germline (reference sequence). The CDR3 runs to 17 residues. With 3 bases clipped from V and 5 bases from J, the junction kept 7 bases outside the gene matches. CDR3: CATSRSGTGVNNSPLHF. The CDR3 region has the DNA TGTGCCACCAGCAGGTCGGGGACAGGGGTAAATAATTCACCCCTCCACTTT.

This sequence joins TRBV6-6 and TRBJ2-3; D is unresolved. CDR1 is MNHNY and CDR2 is SVGAGI in the germline V gene (reference sequence). V was clipped by 0 bases and J by 1 base, with 8 bases between them. There are 15 residues in the CDR3. CDR3 coding DNA: TGTGCCAGCAGTTACTCGATGTGGGGCACAGATACGCAGTATTTT. It codes for CASSYSMWGTDTQYF.

Worth noting for this clone: No DNA is shown, since the ends of the CDR3 on it are uncertain; the CDR3 is the one TCRdb lists. V and J are TRBV11-3 and TRBJ1-1; the tabulated D call, TRBD1, remains unverified against the DNA. CDR1 is SGHNT, CDR2 YENEEA, per germline. Both ends counted, the CDR3 spans 14 residues. CDR3: CASSSSTESTEAFF.